Included here is one T cell receptor (beta chain) sequence, with context. The germline V gene has CDR1 SGHRS and CDR2 YFSETQ. Trimming left V 2 bases short and J 2 bases short, with 12 bases between. The CDR3 covers 15 residues. This sample is drawn from a study of T cell changes during pregnancy in multiple sclerosis. Clones were sequenced by immunoSEQ multiplex PCR, and TCRdb holds only the in-frame ones, with some missing. The sample holds 70,000 to 75,000 clones; roughly 92% are singletons and the top ten take under 3%. This receptor was obtained from a female donor with multiple sclerosis, enrolled in a pregnancy study. The source was peripheral blood, collected before pregnancy. V and J are TRBV5-1 and TRBJ2-3, with D possibly being TRBD2 (6 bases). The CDR3 DNA reads TGCGCCAGCAGCTTCGGGGGAAAGGTCACAGATACGCAGTATTTT. This translates into CASSFGGKVTDTQYF.